Each of the 3 T cell receptor beta chains below was sequenced from the same sample in a study of CD4 T cells in relation to SARS-CoV-2 and coronaviruses. Produced via immunoSEQ multiplex PCR; TCRdb's table is partial and in-frame only. This table holds 25,000 to 30,000 clones, 75% found once. CD4+ T cells from unexposed donors were obtained before the COVID-19 pandemic (2011-2018). The cells were cultured for 10 days before CD4+ T cells were isolated. These receptors' antigens are unknown. Sequenced: CD4+ T cells from PBMCs, cultured in vitro. The source of these receptors is a human donor in good health.

The CDR3 DNA is TGTGCCAGCAGCTTACGTGGAGCGGGAGGAGGCCAAGAGACCCAGTACTTC. As protein: CASSLRGAGGGQETQYF. This chain uses TRBV7-2 with TRBJ2-5, with 9 bases that match TRBD2. The ends lost 2 bases at V and 1 base at J; junction bases unmatched: 8. The CDR3 is 17 residues long. Germline V gives CDR1 SGHTA, CDR2 FQGNSA.

This chain links TRBV2 with TRBJ1-5; D is unresolved. The CDR3 runs 15 residues. Germline lookup yields CDR1 SNHLY and CDR2 FYNNEI. Deletions cut 4 bases from V and 5 bases from J, with 15 bases between. In DNA form, the CDR3 reads TGTGCCAGCAGTGCTAGTCGCGGGAGCGATCAGCCCCAGCATTTT. As protein: CASSASRGSDQPQHF.

The chain has TRBV2 and TRBJ1-5; 7 positions agree with TRBD1. Germline values: CDR1 SNHLY, CDR2 FYNNEI. This CDR3 is 14 amino acids long. Germline trimming cut 4 bases from V and 4 bases from J; bases unmatched to any gene: 4. CDR3 protein: CASSAGTANQPQHF. DNA for the CDR3: TGTGCCAGCAGTGCCGGGACAGCAAATCAGCCCCAGCATTTT.